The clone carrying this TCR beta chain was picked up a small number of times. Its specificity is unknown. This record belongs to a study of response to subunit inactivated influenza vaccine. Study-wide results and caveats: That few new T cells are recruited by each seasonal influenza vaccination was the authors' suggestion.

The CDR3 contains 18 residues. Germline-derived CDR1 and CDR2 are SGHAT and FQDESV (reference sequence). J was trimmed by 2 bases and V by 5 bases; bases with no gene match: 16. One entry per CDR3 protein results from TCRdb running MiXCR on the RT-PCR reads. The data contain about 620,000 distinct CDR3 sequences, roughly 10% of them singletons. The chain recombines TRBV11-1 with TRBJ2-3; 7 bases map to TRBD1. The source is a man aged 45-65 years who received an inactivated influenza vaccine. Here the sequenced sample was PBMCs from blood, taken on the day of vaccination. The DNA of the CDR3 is TGTGCCAGCAGCCCAAACAGGGGATTAAGCCCAAACACAGATACGCAGTATTTT. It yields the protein CASSPNRGLSPNTDTQYF.